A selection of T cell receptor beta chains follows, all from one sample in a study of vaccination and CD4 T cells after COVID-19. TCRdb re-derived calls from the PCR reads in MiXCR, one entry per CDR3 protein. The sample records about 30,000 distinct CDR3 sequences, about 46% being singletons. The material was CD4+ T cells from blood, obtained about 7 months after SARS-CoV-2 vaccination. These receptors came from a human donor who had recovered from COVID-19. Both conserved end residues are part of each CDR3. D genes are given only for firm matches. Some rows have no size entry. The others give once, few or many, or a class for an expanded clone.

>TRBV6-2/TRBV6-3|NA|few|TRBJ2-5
TGTGCCAGCAGTTATTTACAGCAAGAGACCCAGTACTTC
CASSYLQQETQYF
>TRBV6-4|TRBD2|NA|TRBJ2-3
TGTGCCAGCAGTGGGACTAGCGGCACAGATACGCAGTATTTT
CASSGTSGTDTQYF
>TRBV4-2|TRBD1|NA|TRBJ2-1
TGTGCCAGCAGCCGTGGGACAGGGGACATCAATGAGCAGTTCTTC
CASSRGTGDINEQFF
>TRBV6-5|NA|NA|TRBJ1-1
TGTGCCAGCAGTTACGCGGGCATGAGCACTGAAGCTTTCTTT
CASSYAGMSTEAFF
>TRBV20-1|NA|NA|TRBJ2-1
TGCAGTGCTAGAGAAGGGGGAGGGCCGAGTCCAGATGAGCAGTTCTTC
CSAREGGGPSPDEQFF
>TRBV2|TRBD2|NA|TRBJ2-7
TGTGCCAGCAGACGAGCGGGATACTACGAGCAGTACTTC
CASRRAGYYEQYF
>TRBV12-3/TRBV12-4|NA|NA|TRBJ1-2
TGTGCCAGCAGTTACGATTTGGGTTATGGCTACACCTTC
CASSYDLGYGYTF
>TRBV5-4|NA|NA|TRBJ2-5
TGTGCCAGCAGCCCAGGGGGGCGCCCTGAGACCCAGTACTTC
CASSPGGRPETQYF
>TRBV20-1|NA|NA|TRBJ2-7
TGCAGTGCTCGACGGGAACCCTACGAGCAGTACTTC
CSARREPYEQYF
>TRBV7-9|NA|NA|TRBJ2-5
TGTGCCAGCAGCTTCGAGACCCAGTACTTC
CASSFETQYF
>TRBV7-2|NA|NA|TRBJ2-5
TGTGCCAGCAGCTTAGGGGGGACGGAGAAAGAGACCCAGTACTTC
CASSLGGTEKETQYF
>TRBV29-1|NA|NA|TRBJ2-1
TGCAGCGTTGAGGCGGGCCCAACCTACAATGAGCAGTTCTTC
CSVEAGPTYNEQFF
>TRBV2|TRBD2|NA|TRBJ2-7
TGTGCCAGCACTGAGCGGGGAGGAGGAAACGAGCAGTACTTC
CASTERGGGNEQYF
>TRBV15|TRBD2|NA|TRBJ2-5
TGTGCCACCAGCAGAGACCCCAGCGGGAGGGTGGAGACCCAGTACTTC
CATSRDPSGRVETQYF
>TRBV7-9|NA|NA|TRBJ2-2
TGTGCCAGCAGCTTAGAAGCAGGGTACGGGGAGCTGTTTTTT
CASSLEAGYGELFF
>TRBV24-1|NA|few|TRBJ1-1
TGTGCCACCAGTGACCCTGTATATAACACTGAAGCTTTCTTT
CATSDPVYNTEAFF
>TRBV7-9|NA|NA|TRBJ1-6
TGTGCCAGCAGCCCAAGCGATGGGAGGTCACCCCTCCACTTT
CASSPSDGRSPLHF
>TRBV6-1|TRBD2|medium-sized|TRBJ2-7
TGTGCCAGCAGTGAGTGGACTAGCGGGGTTACCTACGAGCAGTACTTC
CASSEWTSGVTYEQYF
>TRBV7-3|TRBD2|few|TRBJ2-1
TGTGCCAGCAGCTTAAGACTAGCGGGGAGCAATGAGCAGTTCTTC
CASSLRLAGSNEQFF
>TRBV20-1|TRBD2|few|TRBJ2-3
TGCAGTGCTAGCGGACTAGCGGGAGCTAGTAATCGAGATACGCAGTATTTT
CSASGLAGASNRDTQYF
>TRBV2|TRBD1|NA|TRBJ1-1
TGTGCCAGCAGTGAAGTACAGGGGGTGAGCACTGAAGCTTTCTTT
CASSEVQGVSTEAFF
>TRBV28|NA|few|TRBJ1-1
TGTGCCAGCAGTTCAAGGGGGAACACTGAAGCTTTCTTT
CASSSRGNTEAFF
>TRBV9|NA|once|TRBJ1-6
TGTGCCAGCAGCGCCCACCGGGAGGGGGGACCCCTCCACTTT
CASSAHREGGPLHF
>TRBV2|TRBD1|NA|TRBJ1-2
TGTGCCAGCACCCAGGGACAGGGGGTAATCTGGGGCTACACCTTC
CASTQGQGVIWGYTF
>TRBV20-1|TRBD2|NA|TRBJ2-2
TGCAGTGCTTCGCGGGGACTAGCCCGAGGTGGCACCGGGGAGCTGTTTTTT
CSASRGLARGGTGELFF
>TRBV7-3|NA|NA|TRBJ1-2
TGTGCCAGCAGCTTAGATCTGGGCTATGGCTACACCTTC
CASSLDLGYGYTF
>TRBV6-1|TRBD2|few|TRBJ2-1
TGTGCCAGCAGGACTAGCGGGAGTGCCCATGAGCAGTTCTTC
CASRTSGSAHEQFF
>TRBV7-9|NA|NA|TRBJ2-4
TGTGCCAGCAGCTTAGCAGGGAGAGGAAACATTCAGTACTTC
CASSLAGRGNIQYF
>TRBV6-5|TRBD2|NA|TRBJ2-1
TGTGCCAGCAGTTACTCGGCTACTAGCGGCAATGAGCAGTTCTTC
CASSYSATSGNEQFF
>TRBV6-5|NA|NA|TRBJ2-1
TGTGCCAGCAGTTCCCTAGAGGGGAGCTCCTACAATGAGCAGTTCTTC
CASSSLEGSSYNEQFF
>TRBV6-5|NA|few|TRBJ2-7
TGTGCCAGCAGTTTGACAGATTACGAGCAGTACTTC
CASSLTDYEQYF
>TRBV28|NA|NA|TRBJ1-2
TGTGCCAGCAGGGATGGCCCCGGGAACTATGGCTACACCTTC
CASRDGPGNYGYTF
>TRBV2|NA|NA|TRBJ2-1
TGTGCCAGCAGTGAGGGGGAGTCCTACAATGAGCAGTTCTTC
CASSEGESYNEQFF
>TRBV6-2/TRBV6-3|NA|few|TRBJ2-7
TGTGCCAGCAGTTACGGGGTTGCAGGGGGGCGCGAGCAGTACTTC
CASSYGVAGGREQYF
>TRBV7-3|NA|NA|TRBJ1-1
TGTGCCAGCAGCTTAGCGTACCCCGCGGGTGAAGCTTTCTTT
CASSLAYPAGEAFF
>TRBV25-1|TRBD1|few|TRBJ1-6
TGTGCCAGCAATCAACAGGGGTGGAATTCACCCCTCCACTTT
CASNQQGWNSPLHF
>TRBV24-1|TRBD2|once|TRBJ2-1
TGTGCCACCAGTGATTGGGCAGCGGGAGATTACAATGAGCAGTTCTTC
CATSDWAAGDYNEQFF
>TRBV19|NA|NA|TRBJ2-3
TGTGCCAGTAGCGACAGGGGAGGGGCAGATACGCAGTATTTT
CASSDRGGADTQYF
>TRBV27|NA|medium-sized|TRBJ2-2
TGTGCCAGCAGTTTATTGGCCGGGGAGCTGTTTTTT
CASSLLAGELFF
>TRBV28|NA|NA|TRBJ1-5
TGTGCAACGAGTCCCAGGATCAATCAGCCCCAGCATTTT
CATSPRINQPQHF
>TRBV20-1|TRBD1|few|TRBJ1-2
TGCAGTGCCCCCAGGGGGAATACTAACTATGGCTACACCTTC
CSAPRGNTNYGYTF
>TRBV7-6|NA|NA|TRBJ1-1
TGTGCCAGCAGTTTAGGACGGAACACTGAAGCTTTCTTT
CASSLGRNTEAFF
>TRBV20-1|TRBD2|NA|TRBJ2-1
TGCAGTGCTAGTAATCTGGCGGGAGGAGACTCCAATGAGCAGTTCTTC
CSASNLAGGDSNEQFF
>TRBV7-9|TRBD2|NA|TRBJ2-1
TGTGCCAGCAGCTCGACTAGCGGGAAATACAATGAGCAGTTCTTC
CASSSTSGKYNEQFF
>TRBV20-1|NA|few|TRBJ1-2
TGCAGTGCTAGGGACTATGGCTACACCTTC
CSARDYGYTF
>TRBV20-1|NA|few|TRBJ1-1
TGCAGTGCTAGACGGCAGATGAACACTGAAGCTTTCTTT
CSARRQMNTEAFF
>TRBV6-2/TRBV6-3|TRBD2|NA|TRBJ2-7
TGTGCCAGCAGCTCACTAGCGGGAGTGAACTACGAGCAGTACTTC
CASSSLAGVNYEQYF
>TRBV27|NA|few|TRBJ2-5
TGTGCCAGCAGTCTCCGAGCGATTAGTTGGGGAGGAGAGACCCAGTACTTC
CASSLRAISWGGETQYF
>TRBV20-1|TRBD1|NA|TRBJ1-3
TGCAGTGCTAGAGATGGACAGGGGAGTGGAAACACCATATATTTT
CSARDGQGSGNTIYF